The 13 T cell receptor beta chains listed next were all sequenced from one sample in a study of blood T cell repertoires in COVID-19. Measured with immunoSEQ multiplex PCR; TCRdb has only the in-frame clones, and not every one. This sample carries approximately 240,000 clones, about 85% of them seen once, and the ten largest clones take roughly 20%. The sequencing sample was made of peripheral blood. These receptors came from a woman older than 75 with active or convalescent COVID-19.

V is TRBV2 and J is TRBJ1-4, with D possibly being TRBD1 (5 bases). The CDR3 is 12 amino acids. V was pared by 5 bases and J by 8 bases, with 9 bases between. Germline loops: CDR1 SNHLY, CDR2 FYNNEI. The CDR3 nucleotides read TGTGCCAGCAGTATCGCAGGGGAAAAACTGTTTTTT. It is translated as CASSIAGEKLFF.

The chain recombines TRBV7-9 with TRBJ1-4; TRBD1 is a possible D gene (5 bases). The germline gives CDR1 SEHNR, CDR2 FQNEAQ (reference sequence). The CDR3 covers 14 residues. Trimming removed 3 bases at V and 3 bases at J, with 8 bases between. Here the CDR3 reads CASSFGAANEKLFF. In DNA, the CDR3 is TGTGCCAGCAGCTTTGGGGCGGCTAATGAAAAACTGTTTTTT.

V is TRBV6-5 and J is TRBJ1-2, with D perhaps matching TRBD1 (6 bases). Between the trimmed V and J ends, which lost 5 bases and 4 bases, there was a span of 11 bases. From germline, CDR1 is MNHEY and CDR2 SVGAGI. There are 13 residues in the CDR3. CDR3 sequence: CASSPTGSYGYTF. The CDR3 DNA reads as TGTGCCAGCAGTCCAACAGGGAGCTATGGCTACACCTTC.

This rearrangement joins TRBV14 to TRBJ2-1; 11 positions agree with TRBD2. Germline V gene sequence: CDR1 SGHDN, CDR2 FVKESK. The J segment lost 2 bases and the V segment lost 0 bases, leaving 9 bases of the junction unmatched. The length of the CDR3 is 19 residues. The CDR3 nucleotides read TGTGCCAGCAGCCAAGATCGGGGTAGCGGGAGGGCCACCTACAATGAGCAGTTCTTC. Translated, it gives CASSQDRGSGRATYNEQFF.

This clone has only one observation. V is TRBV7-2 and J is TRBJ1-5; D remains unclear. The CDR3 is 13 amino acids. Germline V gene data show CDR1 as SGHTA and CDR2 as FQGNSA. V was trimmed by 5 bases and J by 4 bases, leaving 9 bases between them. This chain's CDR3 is CASSTRTNQPQHF. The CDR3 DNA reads TGTGCCAGCAGCACAAGAACAAATCAGCCCCAGCATTTT.

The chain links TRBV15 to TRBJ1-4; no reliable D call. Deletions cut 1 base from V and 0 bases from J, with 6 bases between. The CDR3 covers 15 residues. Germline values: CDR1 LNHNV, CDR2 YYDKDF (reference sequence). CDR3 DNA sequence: TGTGCCACCAGCAGAGTCCGCGCAACTAATGAAAAACTGTTTTTT. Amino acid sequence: CATSRVRATNEKLFF.

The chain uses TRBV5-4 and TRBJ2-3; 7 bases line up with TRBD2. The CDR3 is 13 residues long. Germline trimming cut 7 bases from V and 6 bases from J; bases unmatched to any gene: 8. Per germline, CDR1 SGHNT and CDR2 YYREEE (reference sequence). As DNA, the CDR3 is TGTGCCAGCTGCGGGGGACTGCGCGATACGCAGTATTTT. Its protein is CASCGGLRDTQYF.

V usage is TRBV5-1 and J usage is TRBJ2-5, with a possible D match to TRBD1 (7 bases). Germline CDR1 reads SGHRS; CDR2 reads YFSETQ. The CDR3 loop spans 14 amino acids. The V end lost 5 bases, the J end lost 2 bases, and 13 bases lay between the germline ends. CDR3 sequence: CASSSGGLQETQYF. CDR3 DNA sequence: TGCGCCAGCAGTTCAGGGGGACTTCAAGAGACCCAGTACTTC.

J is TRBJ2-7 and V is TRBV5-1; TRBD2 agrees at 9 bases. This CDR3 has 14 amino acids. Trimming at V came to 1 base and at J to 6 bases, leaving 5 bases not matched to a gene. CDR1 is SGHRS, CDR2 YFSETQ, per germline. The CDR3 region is CASSLTSGSFEQYF. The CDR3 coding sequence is TGCGCCAGCAGCTTGACTAGCGGGTCTTTCGAGCAGTACTTC.

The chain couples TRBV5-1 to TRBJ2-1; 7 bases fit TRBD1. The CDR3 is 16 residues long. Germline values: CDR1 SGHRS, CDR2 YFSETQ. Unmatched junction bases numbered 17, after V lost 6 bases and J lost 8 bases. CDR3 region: CASTPGMTGTMDEQFF. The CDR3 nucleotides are TGCGCCAGCACCCCCGGGATGACAGGGACAATGGATGAGCAGTTCTTC. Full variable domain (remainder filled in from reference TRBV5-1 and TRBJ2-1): KAGVTQTPRYLIKTRGQQVTLSCSPISGHRSVSWYQQTPGQGLQFLFEYFSETQRNKGNFPGRFSGRQFSNSRSEMNVSTLELGDSALYLCASTPGMTGTMDEQFFGPGTRLTVL.

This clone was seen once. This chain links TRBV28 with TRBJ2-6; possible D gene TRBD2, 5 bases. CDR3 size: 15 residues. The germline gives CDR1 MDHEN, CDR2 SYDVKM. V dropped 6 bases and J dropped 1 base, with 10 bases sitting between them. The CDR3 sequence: CASRQGGSGANVLTF. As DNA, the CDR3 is TGTGCCAGCAGGCAAGGAGGTTCTGGGGCCAACGTCCTGACTTTC.

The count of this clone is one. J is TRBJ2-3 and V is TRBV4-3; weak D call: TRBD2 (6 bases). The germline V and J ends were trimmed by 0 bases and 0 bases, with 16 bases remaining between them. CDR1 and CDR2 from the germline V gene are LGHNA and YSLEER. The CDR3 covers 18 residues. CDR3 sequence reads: CASSQEENGGASTDTQYF. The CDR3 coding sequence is TGCGCCAGCAGCCAAGAAGAGAACGGCGGGGCGAGCACAGATACGCAGTATTTT.

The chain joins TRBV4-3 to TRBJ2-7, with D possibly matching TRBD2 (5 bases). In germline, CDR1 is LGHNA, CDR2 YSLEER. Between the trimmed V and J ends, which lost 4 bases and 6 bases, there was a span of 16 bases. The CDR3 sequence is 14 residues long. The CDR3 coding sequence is TGCGCCAGCAGCCGGGAATGGTTGGCGGGCGAGCAGTACTTC. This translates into CASSREWLAGEQYF.